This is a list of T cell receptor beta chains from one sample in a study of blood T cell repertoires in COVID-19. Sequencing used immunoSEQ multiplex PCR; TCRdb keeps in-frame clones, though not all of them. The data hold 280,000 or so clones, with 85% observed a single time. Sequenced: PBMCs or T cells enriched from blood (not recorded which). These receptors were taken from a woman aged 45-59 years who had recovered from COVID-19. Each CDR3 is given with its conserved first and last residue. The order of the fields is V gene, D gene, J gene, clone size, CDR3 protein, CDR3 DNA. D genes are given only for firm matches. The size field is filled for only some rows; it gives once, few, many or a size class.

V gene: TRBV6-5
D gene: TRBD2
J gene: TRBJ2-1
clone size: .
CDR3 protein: CASKGRRGYDNEQFF
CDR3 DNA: TGTGCCAGCAAGGGGCGGCGGGGGTACGACAATGAGCAGTTCTTC

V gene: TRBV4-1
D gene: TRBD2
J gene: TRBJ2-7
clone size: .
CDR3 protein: CASRFEGLAGGSSYEQYF
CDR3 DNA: TGCGCCAGCAGGTTTGAGGGGCTAGCGGGAGGGTCCTCCTACGAGCAGTACTTC

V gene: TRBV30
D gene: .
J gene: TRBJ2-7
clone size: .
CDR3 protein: CAWSGSGHEQYF
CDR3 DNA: TGTGCCTGGAGCGGGAGTGGTCACGAGCAGTACTTC

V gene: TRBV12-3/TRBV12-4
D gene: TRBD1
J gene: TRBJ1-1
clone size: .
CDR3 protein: CASSLGTGAGAFF
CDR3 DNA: TGTGCCAGCAGCCTCGGGACAGGCGCAGGAGCTTTCTTT

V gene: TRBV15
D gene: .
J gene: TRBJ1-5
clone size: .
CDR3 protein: CATTAVRGQPQHF
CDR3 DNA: TGTGCCACCACCGCCGTTAGGGGGCAGCCCCAGCATTTT

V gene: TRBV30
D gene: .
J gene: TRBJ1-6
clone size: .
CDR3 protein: CAWNARADSPLHF
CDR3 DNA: TGTGCCTGGAATGCCAGGGCAGACTCACCCCTCCACTTT

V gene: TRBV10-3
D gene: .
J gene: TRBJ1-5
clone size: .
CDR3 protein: CATRDTSGQPQHF
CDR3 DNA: TGTGCCACCCGAGACACGTCAGGTCAGCCCCAGCATTTT

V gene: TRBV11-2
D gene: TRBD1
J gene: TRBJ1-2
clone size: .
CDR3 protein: CASSWDRGNGYTF
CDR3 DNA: TGTGCCAGCAGCTGGGACAGGGGGAATGGCTACACCTTC

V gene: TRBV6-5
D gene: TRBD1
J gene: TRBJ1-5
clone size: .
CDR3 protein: CASILGTGDQPQHF
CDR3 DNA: TGTGCCAGCATTCTCGGGACAGGGGATCAGCCCCAGCATTTT

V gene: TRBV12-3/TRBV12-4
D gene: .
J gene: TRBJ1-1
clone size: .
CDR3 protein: CASSWSGNTEAFF
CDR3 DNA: TGTGCCAGCAGTTGGAGTGGAAACACTGAAGCTTTCTTT

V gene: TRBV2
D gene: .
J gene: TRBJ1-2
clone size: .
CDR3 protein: CASSSVTRANYGYTF
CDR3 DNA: TGTGCCAGCAGTTCCGTCACCCGAGCTAACTATGGCTACACCTTC

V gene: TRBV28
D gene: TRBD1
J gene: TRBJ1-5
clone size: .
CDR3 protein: CASSSSTGDQPQHF
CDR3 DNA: TGTGCCAGCAGTTCCTCGACAGGGGATCAGCCCCAGCATTTT

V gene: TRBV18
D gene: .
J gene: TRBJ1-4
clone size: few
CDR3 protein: CASSPMSRATNEKLFF
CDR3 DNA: TGTGCCAGCTCACCAATGTCCAGGGCAACTAATGAAAAACTGTTTTTT

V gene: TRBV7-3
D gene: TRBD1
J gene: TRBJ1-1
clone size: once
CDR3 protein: CASRLTGSTEAFF
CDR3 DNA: TGTGCCAGCAGATTGACAGGGAGCACTGAAGCTTTCTTT

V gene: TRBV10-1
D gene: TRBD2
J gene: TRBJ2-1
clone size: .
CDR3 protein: CASSEGTSTYNEQFF
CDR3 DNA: TGCGCCAGCAGTGAGGGGACTAGCACCTACAATGAGCAGTTCTTC

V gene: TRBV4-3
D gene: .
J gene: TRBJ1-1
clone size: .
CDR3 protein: CASSQDAGINTEAFF
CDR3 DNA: TGCGCCAGCAGCCAAGATGCAGGGATTAACACTGAAGCTTTCTTT

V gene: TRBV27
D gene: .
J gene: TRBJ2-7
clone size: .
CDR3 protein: CASSLDLAQISYEQYF
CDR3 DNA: TGTGCCAGCAGTTTAGACCTAGCACAAATCTCCTACGAGCAGTACTTC

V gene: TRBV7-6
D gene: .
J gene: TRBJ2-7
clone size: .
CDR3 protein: CASSRDNEQYF
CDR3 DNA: TGTGCCAGCAGCCGAGACAACGAGCAGTACTTC

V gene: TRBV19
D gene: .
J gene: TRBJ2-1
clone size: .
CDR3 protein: CASGGRSSYNEQFF
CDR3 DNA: TGTGCCAGTGGGGGGAGGAGCTCCTACAATGAGCAGTTCTTC

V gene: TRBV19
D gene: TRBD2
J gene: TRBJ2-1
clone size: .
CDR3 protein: CASSSEKGTSGSFNEQFF
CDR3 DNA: TGTGCCAGTAGTAGTGAAAAGGGGACTAGCGGGAGCTTCAATGAGCAGTTCTTC

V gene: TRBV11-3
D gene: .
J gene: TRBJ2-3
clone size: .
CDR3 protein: CASSLDEKDTQYF
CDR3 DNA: TGTGCCAGCAGCTTAGACGAGAAGGATACGCAGTATTTT

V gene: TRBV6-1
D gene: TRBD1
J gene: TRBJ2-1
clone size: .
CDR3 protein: CASSDRAGTGNNEQFF
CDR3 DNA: TGTGCCAGCAGTGATAGAGCCGGGACAGGGAACAATGAGCAGTTCTTC

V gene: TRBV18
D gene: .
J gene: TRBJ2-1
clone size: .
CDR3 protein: CASSPNPDNEQFF
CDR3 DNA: TGTGCCAGCTCACCAAACCCGGACAATGAGCAGTTCTTC

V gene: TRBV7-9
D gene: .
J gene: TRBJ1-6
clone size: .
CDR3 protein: CASSLDQGSYHF
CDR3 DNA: TGTGCCAGCAGCTTAGATCAGGGTTCTTACCACTTT

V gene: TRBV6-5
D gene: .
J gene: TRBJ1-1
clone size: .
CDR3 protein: CASSYYGGVNTEAFF
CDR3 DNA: TGTGCCAGCAGTTACTATGGGGGGGTTAACACTGAAGCTTTCTTT

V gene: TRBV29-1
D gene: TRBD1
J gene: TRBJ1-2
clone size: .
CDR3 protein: CSVPRQGSGYTF
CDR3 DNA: TGCAGCGTTCCTCGACAGGGTTCTGGCTACACCTTC

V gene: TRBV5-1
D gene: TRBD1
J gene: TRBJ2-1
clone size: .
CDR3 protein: CASRLGQGAYNEQFF
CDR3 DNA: TGCGCCAGCAGGCTAGGACAGGGGGCCTACAATGAGCAGTTCTTC

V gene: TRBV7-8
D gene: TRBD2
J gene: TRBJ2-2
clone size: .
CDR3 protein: CASSSGTSGQRLGTGELFF
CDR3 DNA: TGTGCCAGCAGCTCGGGGACTAGCGGGCAGAGACTGGGCACCGGGGAGCTGTTTTTT

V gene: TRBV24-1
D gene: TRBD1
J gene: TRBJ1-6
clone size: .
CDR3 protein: CATSQPSKDRESSYNSPLHF
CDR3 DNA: TGTGCCACCAGTCAACCCTCAAAAGACAGGGAAAGCTCCTATAATTCACCCCTCCACTTT

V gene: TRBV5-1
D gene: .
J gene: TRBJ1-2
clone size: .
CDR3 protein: CASSFGDQNYGYTF
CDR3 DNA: TGCGCCAGCAGCTTTGGAGACCAGAACTATGGCTACACCTTC

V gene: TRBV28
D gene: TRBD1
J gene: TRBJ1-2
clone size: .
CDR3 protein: CASIPGQASLGYTF
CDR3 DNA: TGTGCCAGCATTCCAGGACAGGCCTCTCTTGGCTACACCTTC

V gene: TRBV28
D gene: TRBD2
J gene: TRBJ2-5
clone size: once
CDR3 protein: CASSLRAGAKTQYF
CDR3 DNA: TGTGCCAGCAGTTTGAGAGCGGGGGCAAAGACCCAGTACTTC

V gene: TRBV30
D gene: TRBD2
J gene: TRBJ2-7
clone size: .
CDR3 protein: CAWSVQTSGAYEQYF
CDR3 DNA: TGTGCCTGGAGTGTACAGACTAGCGGGGCCTACGAGCAGTACTTC

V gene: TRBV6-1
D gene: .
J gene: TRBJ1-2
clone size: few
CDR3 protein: CASSEVYRVYGYTF
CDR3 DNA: TGTGCCAGCAGTGAAGTTTACAGAGTCTATGGCTACACCTTC

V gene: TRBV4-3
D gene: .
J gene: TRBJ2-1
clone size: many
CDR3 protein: CASSHNDRINEQFF
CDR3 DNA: TGCGCCAGCAGCCACAATGACAGGATCAATGAGCAGTTCTTC

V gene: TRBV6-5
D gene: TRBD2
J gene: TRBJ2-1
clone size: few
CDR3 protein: CASSYRRTSGTEQFF
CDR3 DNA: TGTGCCAGCAGTTACCGTCGGACTAGCGGGACCGAGCAGTTCTTC

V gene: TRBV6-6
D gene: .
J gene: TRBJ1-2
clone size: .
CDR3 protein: CASIGRDYYGYTF
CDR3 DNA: TGTGCCAGCATCGGCAGAGACTACTATGGCTACACCTTC

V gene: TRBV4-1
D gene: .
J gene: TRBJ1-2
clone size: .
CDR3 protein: CASSQALGAQDGYTF
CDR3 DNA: TGCGCCAGCAGCCAAGCATTGGGGGCCCAGGATGGCTACACCTTC

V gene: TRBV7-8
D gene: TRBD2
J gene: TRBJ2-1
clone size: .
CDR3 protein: CASTSRWGGYNEQFF
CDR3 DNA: TGTGCCAGCACCAGCAGGTGGGGGGGCTACAATGAGCAGTTCTTC